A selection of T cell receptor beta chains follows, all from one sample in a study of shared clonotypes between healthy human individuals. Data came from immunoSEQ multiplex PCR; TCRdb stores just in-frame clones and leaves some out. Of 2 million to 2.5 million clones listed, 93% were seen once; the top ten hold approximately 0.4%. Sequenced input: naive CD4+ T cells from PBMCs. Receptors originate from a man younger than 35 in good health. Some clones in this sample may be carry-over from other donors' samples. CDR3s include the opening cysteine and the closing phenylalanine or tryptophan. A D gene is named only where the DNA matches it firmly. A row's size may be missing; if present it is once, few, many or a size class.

DNA: TGTGCCAGCAGTGAAGAGGGCGGGTCTACCTACGAGCAGTACTTC; CDR3: CASSEEGGSTYEQYF; J: TRBJ2-7; V: TRBV2; size: .; D: .
DNA: TGTGCCAGCAGTTTATGGACACGCGGCTACACCTTC; CDR3: CASSLWTRGYTF; J: TRBJ1-2; V: TRBV28; size: .; D: .
DNA: TGTGCCAGCAGCTCCCAAACAAGGACAGGACCTAGCAATCAGCCCCAGCATTTT; CDR3: CASSSQTRTGPSNQPQHF; J: TRBJ1-5; V: TRBV7-2; size: .; D: TRBD1
DNA: TGCGCCAGCAGCTCCGGGCAGCGGGAGTGGATGTTTTCCTACAATGAGCAGTTCTTC; CDR3: CASSSGQREWMFSYNEQFF; J: TRBJ2-1; V: TRBV5-1; size: .; D: TRBD2
DNA: TGTGCCAGCAGCTTGCCACAGGGCAAAAACACTGAAGCTTTCTTT; CDR3: CASSLPQGKNTEAFF; J: TRBJ1-1; V: TRBV5-4; size: .; D: .
DNA: TGTGCCAGCAGTTATCACACTGAAGCTTTCTTT; CDR3: CASSYHTEAFF; J: TRBJ1-1; V: TRBV6-4; size: few; D: .
DNA: TGTGCCAGCAGCCTTGGGACGGACTACGAGCAGTACTTC; CDR3: CASSLGTDYEQYF; J: TRBJ2-7; V: TRBV4-2; size: .; D: .
DNA: TGCGCCAGCACAATAGTACAGGATACTAACTATGGCTACACCTTC; CDR3: CASTIVQDTNYGYTF; J: TRBJ1-2; V: TRBV10-1; size: .; D: .
DNA: TGTGCCAGCACCCTGGTACGGAGATCTAACTATGGCTACACCTTC; CDR3: CASTLVRRSNYGYTF; J: TRBJ1-2; V: TRBV7-2; size: once; D: .
DNA: TGTGCCAGCAGCTTAGTCCAGGGGGATGGCTACACCTTC; CDR3: CASSLVQGDGYTF; J: TRBJ1-2; V: TRBV7-2; size: .; D: TRBD1
DNA: TGTGCCAGTAGCAACCGGGGGTTAATGAACACTGAAGCTTTCTTT; CDR3: CASSNRGLMNTEAFF; J: TRBJ1-1; V: TRBV19; size: .; D: .
DNA: TGTGCCAGCAGCTTGGTACAGAACACCGGGGAGCTGTTTTTT; CDR3: CASSLVQNTGELFF; J: TRBJ2-2; V: TRBV7-3; size: .; D: .
DNA: TGTGCCAGCAGCTTGAACGGTCTTGAAGCTTTCTTT; CDR3: CASSLNGLEAFF; J: TRBJ1-1; V: TRBV5-5; size: .; D: .
DNA: TGTGCCAGCAGCCCGGGGGGGATTGTGGAGGACACTGAAGCTTTCTTT; CDR3: CASSPGGIVEDTEAFF; J: TRBJ1-1; V: TRBV4-2; size: .; D: .
DNA: TGTGCCAGCAGCTTAGACCGGGACTCAACCTACGAGCAGTACTTC; CDR3: CASSLDRDSTYEQYF; J: TRBJ2-7; V: TRBV7-2; size: .; D: .
DNA: TGTGCCAGCAGCTTAGTAGGACAGGGTAGCACTGAAGCTTTCTTT; CDR3: CASSLVGQGSTEAFF; J: TRBJ1-1; V: TRBV7-9; size: .; D: TRBD1
DNA: TGTGCCACCAGCCCCGTTCCCCAGACTGTCTACAATGAGCAGTTCTTC; CDR3: CATSPVPQTVYNEQFF; J: TRBJ2-1; V: TRBV15; size: once; D: .
DNA: TGCGCCAGCAGCTCGATCCGGGACAGGGGTCGTACTGAAGCTTTCTTT; CDR3: CASSSIRDRGRTEAFF; J: TRBJ1-1; V: TRBV5-1; size: .; D: TRBD1
DNA: TGTGCCAGCTCTGGGCGGGAGAACACCGGGGAGCTGTTTTTT; CDR3: CASSGRENTGELFF; J: TRBJ2-2; V: TRBV19; size: .; D: .
DNA: TGTGCCAGCAGTTCACCTAGTCCAAGAGAGCAGTACTTC; CDR3: CASSSPSPREQYF; J: TRBJ2-7; V: TRBV28; size: .; D: .
DNA: TGTGCCAGCAGCCCTACACCCACCGGGGAGCTGTTTTTT; CDR3: CASSPTPTGELFF; J: TRBJ2-2; V: TRBV28; size: .; D: .
DNA: TGTGCCAGCAGTTCTCAGTACTATGGCTACACCTTC; CDR3: CASSSQYYGYTF; J: TRBJ1-2; V: TRBV28; size: .; D: .
DNA: TGTGCCATCAGTGAGTCGTTGGCGGTCAAAGGCAATGAGCAGTTCTTC; CDR3: CAISESLAVKGNEQFF; J: TRBJ2-1; V: TRBV10-3; size: .; D: .
DNA: TGTGCCAGCAGTTTAGCCGGACAGGTTCGCATTCAGTACTTC; CDR3: CASSLAGQVRIQYF; J: TRBJ2-4; V: TRBV28; size: .; D: TRBD1
DNA: TGTGCCAGCAGGAATAACAGGGGCAATCAGCCCCAGCATTTT; CDR3: CASRNNRGNQPQHF; J: TRBJ1-5; V: TRBV2; size: once; D: .
DNA: TGTGCCAGCAGCGGAGGACCATTCTACGAGCAGTACTTC; CDR3: CASSGGPFYEQYF; J: TRBJ2-7; V: TRBV2; size: .; D: .
DNA: TGTGCCAGCAGCTTAGGGTCCAACAGGGCCACTGAAGCTTTCTTT; CDR3: CASSLGSNRATEAFF; J: TRBJ1-1; V: TRBV27; size: .; D: .
DNA: TGTGCCAGCCGTTGGACAGGGATTTCCAATCAGCCCCAGCATTTT; CDR3: CASRWTGISNQPQHF; J: TRBJ1-5; V: TRBV6-6; size: .; D: TRBD1
DNA: TGTGCCAGCTCACCCGGACAGGGGTCAGGAACCGGGGAGCTGTTTTTT; CDR3: CASSPGQGSGTGELFF; J: TRBJ2-2; V: TRBV18; size: .; D: TRBD1
DNA: TGTGCCATCAGCGGATCAGGGCGGGAATCTGGAAACACCATATATTTT; CDR3: CAISGSGRESGNTIYF; J: TRBJ1-3; V: TRBV10-3; size: .; D: .
DNA: TGTGCCAGCAGTCTCGGACGTGTGCTGGAGCTTCTCAAAGCCCCGGCAAGCACAGATACGCAGTATTTT; CDR3: CASSLGRVLELLKAPASTDTQYF; J: TRBJ2-3; V: TRBV28; size: .; D: .
DNA: TGCGCCAGCAGCCAAACCGGGACTAGCCCCTACGAGCAGTACTTC; CDR3: CASSQTGTSPYEQYF; J: TRBJ2-7; V: TRBV5-1; size: .; D: TRBD2
DNA: TGTGCCAGCAGCTTAACTAGCGGGATCTCCTACGAGCAGTACTTC; CDR3: CASSLTSGISYEQYF; J: TRBJ2-7; V: TRBV7-9; size: .; D: TRBD2
DNA: TGTGCCAGCAGCCAGTTTATGGCTAGCGCGAGCTCCTACGAGCAGTACTTC; CDR3: CASSQFMASASSYEQYF; J: TRBJ2-7; V: TRBV27; size: .; D: .
DNA: TGTGCCAGCTCTACTTCCAGGGAATCCTATGGCTACACCTTC; CDR3: CASSTSRESYGYTF; J: TRBJ1-2; V: TRBV18; size: .; D: .
DNA: TGTGCCAGCAGCCCCTATGGGGGGAGCACAGATACGCAGTATTTT; CDR3: CASSPYGGSTDTQYF; J: TRBJ2-3; V: TRBV9; size: .; D: .